This is a list of T cell receptor beta chains from one sample in a study of shared clonotypes between healthy human individuals. Assay: immunoSEQ multiplex PCR; the TCRdb copy retains only in-frame clones and omits some. The sample holds around 2,000,000 clones, 85% to 95% seen once. Sequencing was performed on naive CD8+ T cells from PBMCs. The receptors here all came from a man between 18 and 35 years old in good health. Some clones in this sample may be carry-over from other donors' samples. Each CDR3 is given with its conserved first and last residue. A D gene is named only where the DNA matches it firmly. Expanded clones are given a class, and other clones once, few, many or no size at all.

CDR3 protein: CASSYSPYASGNTIYF
CDR3 DNA: TGTGCCAGCAGTTACAGCCCATACGCGTCTGGAAACACCATATATTTT
D gene: .
clone size: .
V gene: TRBV6-5
J gene: TRBJ1-3

CDR3 protein: CASSKGPQGSTDTQYF
CDR3 DNA: TGTGCCAGCAGCAAAGGCCCACAGGGTAGCACAGATACGCAGTATTTT
D gene: .
clone size: .
V gene: TRBV21-1
J gene: TRBJ2-3

CDR3 protein: CASSTGGGYTF
CDR3 DNA: TGTGCCAGCAGCACAGGGGGGGGCTACACCTTC
D gene: TRBD1
clone size: few
V gene: TRBV5-6
J gene: TRBJ1-2

CDR3 protein: CSVDFITEAFF
CDR3 DNA: TGCAGCGTGGACTTTATCACTGAAGCTTTCTTT
D gene: .
clone size: .
V gene: TRBV29-1
J gene: TRBJ1-1

CDR3 protein: CASSERQGLVSGNTIYF
CDR3 DNA: TGTGCCAGCAGCGAAAGACAGGGGCTCGTTTCTGGAAACACCATATATTTT
D gene: TRBD1
clone size: .
V gene: TRBV7-9
J gene: TRBJ1-3

CDR3 protein: CASSVFGWGDEQFF
CDR3 DNA: TGTGCCAGTAGCGTTTTCGGGTGGGGGGATGAGCAGTTCTTC
D gene: .
clone size: .
V gene: TRBV19
J gene: TRBJ2-1

CDR3 protein: CASSPGRTAAYEQYF
CDR3 DNA: TGCGCCAGCAGTCCCGGGAGGACAGCAGCCTACGAGCAGTACTTC
D gene: .
clone size: .
V gene: TRBV4-3
J gene: TRBJ2-7

CDR3 protein: CASSLLAGGRDTQYF
CDR3 DNA: TGCGCCAGCAGCTTGTTAGCGGGAGGCCGAGATACGCAGTATTTT
D gene: TRBD2
clone size: .
V gene: TRBV5-1
J gene: TRBJ2-3

CDR3 protein: CATQPRGVYNEQFF
CDR3 DNA: TGTGCCACCCAGCCCAGAGGAGTATACAATGAGCAGTTCTTC
D gene: .
clone size: .
V gene: TRBV28
J gene: TRBJ2-1

CDR3 protein: CASSSGQGIYEQYF
CDR3 DNA: TGTGCCAGTAGTTCGGGACAGGGAATCTACGAGCAGTACTTC
D gene: TRBD1
clone size: once
V gene: TRBV19
J gene: TRBJ2-7

CDR3 protein: CASSIVFGGYEQYF
CDR3 DNA: TGTGCCAGTAGTATCGTGTTCGGGGGCTATGAGCAGTACTTC
D gene: .
clone size: .
V gene: TRBV19
J gene: TRBJ2-7

CDR3 protein: CASSQGQFYGYTF
CDR3 DNA: TGTGCCAGCAGCCAGGGACAGTTCTATGGCTACACCTTC
D gene: TRBD1
clone size: .
V gene: TRBV7-6
J gene: TRBJ1-2

CDR3 protein: CASSQDHYRGVSSGANVLTF
CDR3 DNA: TGCGCCAGCAGCCAAGATCATTATAGGGGGGTATCGTCTGGGGCCAACGTCCTGACTTTC
D gene: .
clone size: .
V gene: TRBV4-3
J gene: TRBJ2-6

CDR3 protein: CASKAGGIIGELFF
CDR3 DNA: TGTGCCAGCAAGGCAGGGGGCATTATCGGGGAGCTGTTTTTT
D gene: TRBD1
clone size: .
V gene: TRBV27
J gene: TRBJ2-2

CDR3 protein: CAISESRTSVYTGELFF
CDR3 DNA: TGTGCCATCAGTGAGTCGAGGACTAGCGTATACACCGGGGAGCTGTTTTTT
D gene: TRBD2
clone size: .
V gene: TRBV10-3
J gene: TRBJ2-2

CDR3 protein: CASSYSDRVIIYGYTF
CDR3 DNA: TGTGCCAGCAGTTACTCCGACAGGGTCATAATTTATGGCTACACCTTC
D gene: TRBD1
clone size: .
V gene: TRBV6-5
J gene: TRBJ1-2

CDR3 protein: CASTPRRPNEQFF
CDR3 DNA: TGTGCCAGCACCCCGCGACGGCCCAATGAGCAGTTCTTC
D gene: .
clone size: .
V gene: TRBV28
J gene: TRBJ2-1

CDR3 protein: CASSQDPPRDLSSYGYTF
CDR3 DNA: TGCGCCAGCAGCCAGGATCCCCCCCGGGACCTATCTAGCTATGGCTACACCTTC
D gene: .
clone size: .
V gene: TRBV4-3
J gene: TRBJ1-2

CDR3 protein: CAWSSGGTYEQYF
CDR3 DNA: TGTGCCTGGAGTAGCGGGGGTACGTACGAGCAGTACTTC
D gene: TRBD2
clone size: .
V gene: TRBV30
J gene: TRBJ2-7

CDR3 protein: CASSQDPEGNQPQHF
CDR3 DNA: TGTGCCAGCAGCCAGGACCCGGAAGGCAATCAGCCCCAGCATTTT
D gene: .
clone size: .
V gene: TRBV5-4
J gene: TRBJ1-5

CDR3 protein: CASSRSDEQYF
CDR3 DNA: TGTGCCAGCAGCCGCAGTGACGAGCAGTACTTC
D gene: .
clone size: once
V gene: TRBV28
J gene: TRBJ2-7

CDR3 protein: CASSLAIGEGLVNEQFF
CDR3 DNA: TGCGCCAGCAGCTTGGCCATTGGGGAGGGCCTGGTAAATGAGCAGTTCTTC
D gene: TRBD2
clone size: .
V gene: TRBV5-1
J gene: TRBJ2-1

CDR3 protein: CASSIGLQGSTEAFF
CDR3 DNA: TGTGCCAGTAGTATAGGGCTCCAGGGGAGCACTGAAGCTTTCTTT
D gene: .
clone size: .
V gene: TRBV19
J gene: TRBJ1-1

CDR3 protein: CASSLGLATNNEQFF
CDR3 DNA: TGTGCCAGCAGCCTGGGACTAGCGACCAACAATGAGCAGTTCTTC
D gene: TRBD2
clone size: .
V gene: TRBV5-6
J gene: TRBJ2-1

CDR3 protein: CASSSGAGSNQPQHF
CDR3 DNA: TGTGCCAGCAGTTCGGGGGCTGGGAGCAATCAGCCCCAGCATTTT
D gene: .
clone size: once
V gene: TRBV27
J gene: TRBJ1-5

CDR3 protein: CSVEGGRDQPQHF
CDR3 DNA: TGCAGCGTTGAAGGGGGTCGTGATCAGCCCCAGCATTTT
D gene: .
clone size: .
V gene: TRBV29-1
J gene: TRBJ1-5

CDR3 protein: CASSAGGGRADEQYF
CDR3 DNA: TGTGCCAGCAGCGCCGGGGGCGGGAGGGCCGACGAGCAGTACTTC
D gene: TRBD2
clone size: .
V gene: TRBV9
J gene: TRBJ2-7

CDR3 protein: CASSYREGNQPQHF
CDR3 DNA: TGTGCCAGCAGTTATCGGGAGGGGAATCAGCCCCAGCATTTT
D gene: .
clone size: .
V gene: TRBV6-5
J gene: TRBJ1-5

CDR3 protein: CASSPHGVDWGKNIQYF
CDR3 DNA: TGTGCCAGCAGCCCCCACGGGGTGGATTGGGGGAAAAACATTCAGTACTTC
D gene: .
clone size: .
V gene: TRBV7-9
J gene: TRBJ2-4

CDR3 protein: CASSRTVAAAYNEQFF
CDR3 DNA: TGTGCCAGCAGCCGAACCGTAGCGGCCGCTTACAATGAGCAGTTCTTC
D gene: .
clone size: .
V gene: TRBV28
J gene: TRBJ2-1

CDR3 protein: CASSQVSRDRGPYEQYF
CDR3 DNA: TGCGCCAGCAGCCAAGTATCCCGGGACAGGGGTCCCTACGAGCAGTACTTC
D gene: TRBD1
clone size: .
V gene: TRBV4-1
J gene: TRBJ2-7

CDR3 protein: CASSPSDLSYEQYF
CDR3 DNA: TGTGCCAGCAGCCCCTCGGACCTAAGCTACGAGCAGTACTTC
D gene: .
clone size: .
V gene: TRBV5-5
J gene: TRBJ2-7

CDR3 protein: CASSTDIRTGGYEQYF
CDR3 DNA: TGCGCCAGCAGCACCGACATCAGGACAGGGGGCTACGAGCAGTACTTC
D gene: TRBD1
clone size: once
V gene: TRBV4-1
J gene: TRBJ2-7

CDR3 protein: CSVDSPLSSYEQYF
CDR3 DNA: TGCAGCGTTGATAGTCCCTTGAGCTCCTACGAGCAGTACTTC
D gene: .
clone size: once
V gene: TRBV29-1
J gene: TRBJ2-7

CDR3 protein: CASSPLRDRGQYEQYF
CDR3 DNA: TGTGCCAGCAGTCCCCTTCGGGACAGGGGGCAGTACGAGCAGTACTTC
D gene: TRBD1
clone size: .
V gene: TRBV27
J gene: TRBJ2-7

CDR3 protein: CASSLGANYEQYF
CDR3 DNA: TGTGCCAGCAGCTTGGGGGCTAACTACGAGCAGTACTTC
D gene: .
clone size: .
V gene: TRBV5-6
J gene: TRBJ2-7

CDR3 protein: CASSLVNTDTQYF
CDR3 DNA: TGTGCCAGCAGTTTAGTCAACACAGATACGCAGTATTTT
D gene: .
clone size: .
V gene: TRBV28
J gene: TRBJ2-3

CDR3 protein: CAWSEGDVQETQYF
CDR3 DNA: TGTGCCTGGAGTGAGGGGGACGTACAAGAGACCCAGTACTTC
D gene: .
clone size: .
V gene: TRBV30
J gene: TRBJ2-5

CDR3 protein: CASSFSGQAGQPQHF
CDR3 DNA: TGTGCCAGCAGTTTTTCAGGACAGGCGGGTCAGCCCCAGCATTTT
D gene: TRBD1
clone size: .
V gene: TRBV27
J gene: TRBJ1-5

CDR3 protein: CASSQLPGLFQETQYF
CDR3 DNA: TGTGCCAGCAGCCAATTGCCCGGGCTATTCCAAGAGACCCAGTACTTC
D gene: .
clone size: .
V gene: TRBV11-2
J gene: TRBJ2-5

CDR3 protein: CASSPRHPGQGADTQYF
CDR3 DNA: TGTGCCAGCAGCCCACGCCACCCCGGGCAGGGGGCAGATACGCAGTATTTT
D gene: TRBD1
clone size: .
V gene: TRBV11-2
J gene: TRBJ2-3

CDR3 protein: CASSLGTGGSGANVLTF
CDR3 DNA: TGTGCCAGCAGCTTAGGCACAGGGGGCTCTGGGGCCAACGTCCTGACTTTC
D gene: TRBD1
clone size: .
V gene: TRBV7-6
J gene: TRBJ2-6

CDR3 protein: CASSFGAGSFTF
CDR3 DNA: .
D gene: .
clone size: few
V gene: TRBV7-9
J gene: TRBJ1-2

CDR3 protein: CASSPRLARDAYEQYF
CDR3 DNA: TGTGCCAGCAGCCCACGACTAGCGAGGGATGCCTACGAGCAGTACTTC
D gene: TRBD2
clone size: .
V gene: TRBV13
J gene: TRBJ2-7

CDR3 protein: CASSQEALAGHYEQYF
CDR3 DNA: TGCGCCAGCAGCCAAGAGGCGCTAGCGGGACACTACGAGCAGTACTTC
D gene: TRBD2
clone size: .
V gene: TRBV4-1
J gene: TRBJ2-7

CDR3 protein: CASSVDPPGDTGELFF
CDR3 DNA: TGTGCCAGCAGCGTAGATCCGCCGGGGGACACCGGGGAGCTGTTTTTT
D gene: .
clone size: .
V gene: TRBV9
J gene: TRBJ2-2

CDR3 protein: CSVFLGTAGEQYF
CDR3 DNA: TGCAGCGTTTTCTTAGGGACTGCGGGAGAGCAGTACTTC
D gene: .
clone size: .
V gene: TRBV29-1
J gene: TRBJ2-7

CDR3 protein: CASSSPGPGELFF
CDR3 DNA: TGCGCCAGCAGCTCCCCGGGGCCCGGGGAGCTGTTTTTT
D gene: .
clone size: .
V gene: TRBV5-1
J gene: TRBJ2-2

CDR3 protein: CAISDFFGAYEQYF
CDR3 DNA: TGTGCCATCAGTGACTTTTTTGGAGCCTACGAGCAGTACTTC
D gene: .
clone size: .
V gene: TRBV10-3
J gene: TRBJ2-7

CDR3 protein: CASGPLGDTWGEQYF
CDR3 DNA: TGTGCCAGCGGGCCCCTGGGGGACACGTGGGGCGAGCAGTACTTC
D gene: .
clone size: .
V gene: TRBV27
J gene: TRBJ2-7

CDR3 protein: CASSFVDRSSGNTIYF
CDR3 DNA: TGTGCCAGCAGTTTCGTGGACAGAAGCTCTGGAAACACCATATATTTT
D gene: .
clone size: .
V gene: TRBV28
J gene: TRBJ1-3

CDR3 protein: CASSGQNYNEQFF
CDR3 DNA: TGTGCCAGCAGCGGCCAAAACTACAATGAGCAGTTCTTC
D gene: .
clone size: .
V gene: TRBV5-6
J gene: TRBJ2-1

CDR3 protein: CASSQEGWNEQFF
CDR3 DNA: TGCGCCAGCAGCCAAGAAGGGTGGAATGAGCAGTTCTTC
D gene: .
clone size: .
V gene: TRBV4-3
J gene: TRBJ2-1

CDR3 protein: CASSYRQGNYNTEAFF
CDR3 DNA: TGCGCCAGCAGCTACCGACAGGGGAATTACAACACTGAAGCTTTCTTT
D gene: TRBD1
clone size: .
V gene: TRBV5-1
J gene: TRBJ1-1

CDR3 protein: CASSDGRAGELFF
CDR3 DNA: TGTGCCAGCAGTGACGGCCGGGCCGGGGAGCTGTTTTTT
D gene: .
clone size: .
V gene: TRBV6-4
J gene: TRBJ2-2